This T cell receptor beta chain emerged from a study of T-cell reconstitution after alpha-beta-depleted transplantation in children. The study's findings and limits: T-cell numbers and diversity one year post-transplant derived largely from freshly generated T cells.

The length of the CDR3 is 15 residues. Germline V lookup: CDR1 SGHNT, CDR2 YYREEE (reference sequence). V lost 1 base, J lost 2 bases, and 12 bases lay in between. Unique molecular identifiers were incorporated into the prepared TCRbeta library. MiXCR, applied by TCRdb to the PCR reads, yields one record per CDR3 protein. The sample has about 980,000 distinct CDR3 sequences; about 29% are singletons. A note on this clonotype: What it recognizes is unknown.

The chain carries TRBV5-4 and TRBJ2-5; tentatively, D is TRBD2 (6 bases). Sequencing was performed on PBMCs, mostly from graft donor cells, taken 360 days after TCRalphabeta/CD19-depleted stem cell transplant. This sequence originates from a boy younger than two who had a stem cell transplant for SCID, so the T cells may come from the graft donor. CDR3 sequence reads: CASSLLGDFQETQYF. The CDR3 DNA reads TGTGCCAGCAGCTTGTTGGGGGACTTTCAAGAGACCCAGTACTTC.